The clone carrying this T cell receptor (beta chain) came up many times. Its antigen is currently unknown. The data stem from a study of response to subunit inactivated influenza vaccine. Study observations and caveats: Authors proposed each seasonal influenza vaccination draws in few new T cells.

Trimming stripped 1 base from V and 0 bases from J, with 3 bases between. The CDR3 has 14 amino acids. Per germline, CDR1 SGHTA and CDR2 FQGNSA. TCRdb reprocessed the RT-PCR reads with MiXCR, giving one entry per CDR3 protein. The sample shows 500,000 to 550,000 distinct CDR3 sequences, approximately 7.7% of them seen only once. Specimen: PBMCs from blood, collected less than 30 months after vaccination. This TCR derives from a man aged 45 to 70 who received an inactivated influenza vaccine. The chain couples TRBV7-2 to TRBJ2-2; no reliable D call. The CDR3: CASSLVSNTGELFF. The CDR3 nucleotides are TGTGCCAGCAGCTTAGTGTCGAACACCGGGGAGCTGTTTTTT.